This T cell receptor beta chain was retrieved from a study of cytomegalovirus exposure and HLA in healthy donors. Study-level findings and limits: Later analysis demonstrated an association between a missense DCLRE1C variant and TCR beta V- and J-gene trimming. What was likely a sequencing artifact was a cluster of highly shared sequence variants.

CDR1 and CDR2 from the germline V gene are SGHDN and FVKESK. Losses at the gene ends were 1 base for V and 7 bases for J; bases not matched to a gene: 13. The CDR3 is made up of 16 amino acids. A multiplex PCR was run with 60 Vbeta primers and 13 Jbeta primers. The protocol was immunoSEQ multiplex PCR, while the TCRdb copy is restricted to in-frame clones and leaves out a portion. The table records about 99,000 clones, roughly 79% of them present only once. Comment on this clone: Its antigen is undetermined.

The receptor was isolated from a man aged 50-60 years in good health and CMV-seropositive. The rearrangement joins TRBV14 to TRBJ2-7, with TRBD2 matching 7 bases. Sequencing was performed on PBMCs. The CDR3 coding sequence is TGTGCCAGCAGCCAAGCTTCGGCGGGAGCCCGGGGGGAGCAGTACTTC. Its translation: CASSQASAGARGEQYF.